Listed below are T cell receptor beta chains from one sample, sequenced in a study of cytomegalovirus exposure and HLA in healthy donors. Measured with immunoSEQ multiplex PCR; TCRdb has only the in-frame clones, and not every one. The sample gives around 150,000 clones, 70% to 80% of which show up once; 5% to 8.5% is in the top ten. The sample was PBMCs. These receptors all come from a man in his forties in good health and CMV-seropositive. Both conserved end residues are part of each CDR3. A D gene is named only where the DNA matches it firmly. Where a row states a size, it is once, few, many or the class of an expanded clone; other rows omit it.

J: TRBJ2-7
V: TRBV25-1
D: TRBD2
size: .
CDR3: CASSGSGSWGEQYF
DNA: TGTGCCAGCAGTGGTAGCGGGAGCTGGGGCGAGCAGTACTTC

J: TRBJ2-5
V: TRBV10-3
D: TRBD2
size: .
CDR3: CAISGAGVEPEETQYF
DNA: TGTGCCATCAGTGGAGCGGGAGTGGAACCCGAAGAGACCCAGTACTTC

J: TRBJ2-7
V: TRBV10-3
D: .
size: .
CDR3: CATSMDSSYEQYF
DNA: TGTGCCACCTCCATGGACAGCTCCTACGAGCAGTACTTC

J: TRBJ1-1
V: TRBV7-9
D: TRBD1
size: .
CDR3: CASSRGRTGGSTEAFF
DNA: TGTGCCAGCAGCCGAGGGCGGACAGGGGGCTCCACTGAAGCTTTCTTT

J: TRBJ1-1
V: TRBV7-3
D: .
size: .
CDR3: CASSATINTEAFF
DNA: TGTGCCAGCAGCGCCACAATTAACACTGAAGCTTTCTTT

J: TRBJ2-7
V: TRBV19
D: .
size: .
CDR3: CASSSTVSYEQYF
DNA: TGTGCCAGTAGTTCTACAGTCTCCTACGAGCAGTACTTC

J: TRBJ2-2
V: TRBV10-3
D: .
size: .
CDR3: CAISVGEGDLYGELFF
DNA: TGTGCCATCAGTGTAGGCGAGGGCGATCTATACGGGGAGCTGTTTTTT

J: TRBJ2-1
V: TRBV27
D: .
size: many
CDR3: CASSFLSADNEQFF
DNA: TGTGCCAGCAGTTTTCTTAGCGCGGACAATGAGCAGTTCTTC

J: TRBJ1-1
V: TRBV5-6
D: .
size: few
CDR3: CASRETVGGTEAFF
DNA: TGTGCCAGCAGGGAGACCGTGGGGGGCACTGAAGCTTTCTTT

J: TRBJ1-2
V: TRBV5-6
D: .
size: .
CDR3: CASSLVRGSYGYTF
DNA: TGTGCCAGCAGCTTGGTGAGGGGGTCCTATGGCTACACCTTC

J: TRBJ2-5
V: TRBV30
D: .
size: .
CDR3: CAWSVIEETQYF
DNA: TGTGCCTGGAGTGTGATAGAAGAGACCCAGTACTTC

J: TRBJ2-3
V: TRBV18
D: TRBD2
size: few
CDR3: CASSGTSGTDTQYF
DNA: TGTGCCAGCTCCGGGACTAGCGGCACAGATACGCAGTATTTT

J: TRBJ2-3
V: TRBV6-1
D: TRBD2
size: .
CDR3: CASSIAGAADTQYF
DNA: TGTGCCAGCAGTATAGCGGGAGCGGCGGATACGCAGTATTTT

J: TRBJ1-1
V: TRBV28
D: .
size: .
CDR3: CASSLLGAYTEAFF
DNA: TGTGCCAGCAGTTTATTAGGGGCCTACACTGAAGCTTTCTTT

J: TRBJ1-1
V: TRBV19
D: .
size: .
CDR3: CASSIVQENTEAFF
DNA: TGTGCCAGTAGTATAGTCCAGGAGAACACTGAAGCTTTCTTT

J: TRBJ2-3
V: TRBV5-5
D: TRBD2
size: .
CDR3: CASSSGRVWDTQYF
DNA: TGTGCCAGCAGCTCAGGGAGGGTGTGGGATACGCAGTATTTT

J: TRBJ1-2
V: TRBV27
D: .
size: few
CDR3: CASSPNPRQFWYGYTF
DNA: TGTGCCAGCAGTCCAAATCCTCGACAGTTTTGGTATGGCTACACCTTC

J: TRBJ2-2
V: TRBV9
D: TRBD2
size: .
CDR3: CASSVLSGRLYGELFF
DNA: TGTGCCAGCAGCGTACTGAGCGGGAGGCTCTACGGGGAGCTGTTTTTT

J: TRBJ2-7
V: TRBV9
D: TRBD1
size: .
CDR3: CASSVAPGQDPYLYEQYF
DNA: TGTGCCAGCAGCGTGGCACCGGGACAGGATCCTTACTTATACGAGCAGTACTTC

J: TRBJ2-2
V: TRBV6-5
D: TRBD2
size: .
CDR3: CASIPSGANTGELFF
DNA: TGTGCCAGCATCCCTAGCGGGGCGAACACCGGGGAGCTGTTTTTT

J: TRBJ2-7
V: TRBV19
D: TRBD2
size: .
CDR3: CASSKGGGSHHEQYF
DNA: TGTGCCAGTAGTAAGGGCGGCGGGAGTCACCACGAGCAGTACTTC

J: TRBJ2-1
V: TRBV19
D: .
size: .
CDR3: CASSIDPGNEQFF
DNA: TGTGCCAGTAGTATAGATCCGGGGAATGAGCAGTTCTTC

J: TRBJ2-1
V: TRBV9
D: TRBD2
size: .
CDR3: CASSAALAGGINEQFF
DNA: TGTGCCAGCAGCGCGGCACTAGCGGGAGGTATAAATGAGCAGTTCTTC

J: TRBJ2-5
V: TRBV11-2
D: .
size: few
CDR3: CASSLLAGQETQYF
DNA: TGTGCCAGCAGCTTACTGGCGGGCCAAGAGACCCAGTACTTC

J: TRBJ1-2
V: TRBV5-1
D: .
size: .
CDR3: CASSLRTAEGYTF
DNA: TGCGCCAGCAGCTTAAGGACAGCCGAGGGCTACACCTTC

J: TRBJ1-6
V: TRBV7-2
D: TRBD1
size: few
CDR3: CASSRTGTHFGGNSPLHF
DNA: TGTGCCAGCAGCAGGACAGGGACCCACTTTGGGGGGAATTCACCCCTCCACTTT

J: TRBJ2-3
V: TRBV14
D: .
size: once
CDR3: CASSQETVAAKNF
DNA: TGTGCCAGCAGCCAAGAAACCGTAGCGGCAAAGAATTTT

J: TRBJ1-2
V: TRBV4-1
D: .
size: .
CDR3: CASSLRVTNYGYTF
DNA: TGCGCCAGCAGCCTCAGGGTAACTAACTATGGCTACACCTTC

J: TRBJ1-1
V: TRBV28
D: TRBD1
size: .
CDR3: CASRWRRTGSTEAFF
DNA: TGTGCCAGCAGGTGGCGTCGGACAGGAAGCACTGAAGCTTTCTTT

J: TRBJ2-7
V: TRBV5-1
D: TRBD1
size: .
CDR3: CASSLGTGGSYEQYF
DNA: TGCGCCAGCAGCCTCGGGACAGGGGGCTCCTACGAGCAGTACTTC

J: TRBJ2-7
V: TRBV7-2
D: .
size: few
CDR3: CASSLDAYRSSYEQYF
DNA: TGTGCCAGCAGCTTAGACGCCTACCGGAGCTCCTACGAGCAGTACTTC

J: TRBJ1-1
V: TRBV7-2
D: TRBD1
size: .
CDR3: CASSQGTGGLDTEAFF
DNA: TGTGCCAGCAGCCAAGGGACAGGGGGCTTGGACACTGAAGCTTTCTTT

J: TRBJ2-7
V: TRBV30
D: TRBD1
size: .
CDR3: CAGDRDSYEQYF
DNA: TGTGCCGGTGACAGGGACTCCTACGAGCAGTACTTC

J: TRBJ2-7
V: TRBV19
D: TRBD1
size: .
CDR3: CASSTTGGVYEQYF
DNA: TGTGCCAGTAGTACGACAGGGGGAGTCTACGAGCAGTACTTC

J: TRBJ1-2
V: TRBV27
D: TRBD1
size: .
CDR3: CASSMTDRAIGYTF
DNA: TGTGCCAGCAGTATGACGGACAGGGCAATTGGCTACACCTTC

J: TRBJ1-1
V: TRBV7-2
D: .
size: few
CDR3: CASSFSVDTEAFF
DNA: TGTGCCAGCAGCTTCTCGGTAGACACTGAAGCTTTCTTT

J: TRBJ1-5
V: TRBV19
D: TRBD1
size: .
CDR3: CASSTGGGRDQPQHF
DNA: TGTGCCAGTAGTACCGGAGGGGGCCGAGATCAGCCCCAGCATTTT

J: TRBJ2-7
V: TRBV28
D: TRBD2
size: .
CDR3: CASSLEPLGGRNYEQYF
DNA: TGTGCCAGCAGTTTGGAGCCCTTGGGCGGGAGGAACTACGAGCAGTACTTC

J: TRBJ1-2
V: TRBV7-3
D: TRBD1
size: .
CDR3: CASSFRDSYGYTF
DNA: TGTGCCAGCAGCTTCCGGGACAGCTATGGCTACACCTTC

J: TRBJ2-2
V: TRBV5-1
D: .
size: .
CDR3: CASSLAETTGELFF
DNA: TGCGCCAGCAGCTTGGCAGAAACCACCGGGGAGCTGTTTTTT

J: TRBJ2-1
V: TRBV5-1
D: TRBD2
size: .
CDR3: CASSYGTSGTAYNEQFF
DNA: TGCGCCAGCAGCTATGGGACTAGCGGGACCGCATACAATGAGCAGTTCTTC

J: TRBJ2-2
V: TRBV7-9
D: .
size: few
CDR3: CSSSPLAPIGNTGELFF
DNA: TGTTCCAGCAGCCCTTTAGCGCCCATAGGGAACACCGGGGAGCTGTTTTTT

J: TRBJ2-3
V: TRBV7-9
D: .
size: .
CDR3: CASSLAGPSTDTQYF
DNA: TGTGCCAGCAGCTTGGCGGGACCGAGCACAGATACGCAGTATTTT

J: TRBJ1-1
V: TRBV7-9
D: .
size: .
CDR3: CASSLYGNTEAFF
DNA: TGTGCCAGCAGCTTATACGGGAACACTGAAGCTTTCTTT

J: TRBJ1-1
V: TRBV19
D: .
size: once
CDR3: CASIRGDTEAFF
DNA: TGTGCCAGCATCAGGGGTGACACTGAAGCTTTCTTT

J: TRBJ2-5
V: TRBV5-1
D: TRBD2
size: .
CDR3: CASNLAGEEETQYF
DNA: TGCGCCAGCAACTTAGCGGGAGAGGAGGAGACCCAGTACTTC

J: TRBJ2-7
V: TRBV2
D: TRBD2
size: .
CDR3: CASITTSGSYEQYF
DNA: TGTGCCAGCATTACGACTAGCGGGAGTTACGAGCAGTACTTC

J: TRBJ2-7
V: TRBV5-1
D: TRBD2
size: .
CDR3: CASSSIAGVAFEQYF
DNA: TGCGCCAGCAGCTCGATAGCGGGAGTCGCATTCGAGCAGTACTTC

J: TRBJ2-3
V: TRBV29-1
D: TRBD2
size: few
CDR3: CSVETSGRSTDTQYF
DNA: TGCAGCGTTGAAACTAGCGGGAGGTCCACAGATACGCAGTATTTT